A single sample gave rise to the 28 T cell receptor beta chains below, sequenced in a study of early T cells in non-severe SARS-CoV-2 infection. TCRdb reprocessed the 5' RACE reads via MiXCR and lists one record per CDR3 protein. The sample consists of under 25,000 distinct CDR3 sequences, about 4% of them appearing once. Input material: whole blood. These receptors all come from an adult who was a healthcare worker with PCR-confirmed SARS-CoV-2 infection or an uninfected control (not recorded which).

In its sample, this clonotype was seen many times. The CDR3, as DNA: TGTGCCAGCAGCCAAGTCTCGGGGTCTCAGCCCCAGCATTTT. This codes for CASSQVSGSQPQHF. The chain is built from TRBV4-2 and TRBJ1-5, with D unresolved. This CDR3 has 14 residues. Germline V gene data show CDR1 as LGHNA and CDR2 as YNFKEQ. The ends were cut back, 1 base at V and 6 bases at J, with 10 bases in the middle.

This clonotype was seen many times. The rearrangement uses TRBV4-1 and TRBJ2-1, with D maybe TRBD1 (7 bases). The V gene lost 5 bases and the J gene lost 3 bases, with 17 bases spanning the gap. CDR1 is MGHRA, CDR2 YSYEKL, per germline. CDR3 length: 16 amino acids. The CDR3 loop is CASSERQGGLYNEQFF. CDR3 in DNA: TGCGCCAGCAGCGAACGACAGGGAGGCCTCTACAATGAGCAGTTCTTC.

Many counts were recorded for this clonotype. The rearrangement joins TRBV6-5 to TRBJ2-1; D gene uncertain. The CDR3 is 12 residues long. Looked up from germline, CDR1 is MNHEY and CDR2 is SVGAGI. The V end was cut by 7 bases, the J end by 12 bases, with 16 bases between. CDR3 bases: TGTGCCAGCACCCACACCTCGTTGGGGCAGTTCTTC. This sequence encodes CASTHTSLGQFF.

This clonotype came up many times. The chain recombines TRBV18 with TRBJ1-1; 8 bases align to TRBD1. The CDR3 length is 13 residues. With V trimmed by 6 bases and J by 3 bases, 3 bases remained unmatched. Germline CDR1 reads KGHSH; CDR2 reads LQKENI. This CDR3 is CASSLQGDTEAFF. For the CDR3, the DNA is TGTGCCAGCTCGCTACAGGGGGACACTGAAGCTTTCTTT.

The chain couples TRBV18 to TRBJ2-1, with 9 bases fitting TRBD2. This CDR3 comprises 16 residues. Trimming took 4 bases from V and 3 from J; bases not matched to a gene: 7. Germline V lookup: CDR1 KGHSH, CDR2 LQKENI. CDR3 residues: CASSQGGGANYNEQFF. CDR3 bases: TGTGCCAGCTCACAGGGCGGGGGGGCCAACTACAATGAGCAGTTCTTC.

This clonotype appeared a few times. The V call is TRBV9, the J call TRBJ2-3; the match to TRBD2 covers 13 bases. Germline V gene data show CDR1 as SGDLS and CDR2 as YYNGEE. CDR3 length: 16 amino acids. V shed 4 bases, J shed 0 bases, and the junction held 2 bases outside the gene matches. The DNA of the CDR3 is TGTGCCAGCAGCTGGACTAGCGGGGGTAGCACAGATACGCAGTATTTT. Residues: CASSWTSGGSTDTQYF.

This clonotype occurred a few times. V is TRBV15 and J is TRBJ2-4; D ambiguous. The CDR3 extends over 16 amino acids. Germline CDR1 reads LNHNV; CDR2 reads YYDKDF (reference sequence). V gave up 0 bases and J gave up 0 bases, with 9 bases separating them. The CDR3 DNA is TGTGCCACCAGCAGAGATCCCGCTCTAGCCAAAAACATTCAGTACTTC. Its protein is CATSRDPALAKNIQYF.

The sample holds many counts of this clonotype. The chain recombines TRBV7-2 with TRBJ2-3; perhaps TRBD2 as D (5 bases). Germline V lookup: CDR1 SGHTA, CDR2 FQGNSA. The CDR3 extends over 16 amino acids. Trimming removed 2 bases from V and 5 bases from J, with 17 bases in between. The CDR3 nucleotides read TGTGCCAGCAGCTTAATGGTTAGCAGCGGTGAAGATACGCAGTATTTT. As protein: CASSLMVSSGEDTQYF.

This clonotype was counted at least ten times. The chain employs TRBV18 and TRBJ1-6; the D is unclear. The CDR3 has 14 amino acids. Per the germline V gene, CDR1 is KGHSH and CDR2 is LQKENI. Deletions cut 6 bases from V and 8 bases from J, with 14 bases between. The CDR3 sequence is CASSMEGNYSPLHF. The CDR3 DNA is TGTGCCAGCTCCATGGAAGGCAACTATTCACCCCTCCACTTT.

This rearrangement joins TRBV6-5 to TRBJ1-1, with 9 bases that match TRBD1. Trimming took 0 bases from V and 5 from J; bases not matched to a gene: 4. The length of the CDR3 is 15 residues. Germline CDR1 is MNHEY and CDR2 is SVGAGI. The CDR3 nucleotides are TGTGCCAGCAGTTACTCCAGGACAGGGGTGACTGAAGCTTTCTTT. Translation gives CASSYSRTGVTEAFF.

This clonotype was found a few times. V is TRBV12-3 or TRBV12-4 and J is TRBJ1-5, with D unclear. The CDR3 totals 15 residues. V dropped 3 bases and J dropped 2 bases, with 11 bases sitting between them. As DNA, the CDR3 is TGTGCCAGCAGTTTTTCGGTAGGTGGCAATCAGCCCCAGCATTTT. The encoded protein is CASSFSVGGNQPQHF.

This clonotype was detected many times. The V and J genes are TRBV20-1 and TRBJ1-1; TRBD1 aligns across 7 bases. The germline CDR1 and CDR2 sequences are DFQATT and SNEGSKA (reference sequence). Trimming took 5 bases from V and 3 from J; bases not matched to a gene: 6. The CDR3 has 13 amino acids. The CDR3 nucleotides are TGCAGTGCTTTCACAGGGGTGTACACTGAAGCTTTCTTT. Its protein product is CSAFTGVYTEAFF.

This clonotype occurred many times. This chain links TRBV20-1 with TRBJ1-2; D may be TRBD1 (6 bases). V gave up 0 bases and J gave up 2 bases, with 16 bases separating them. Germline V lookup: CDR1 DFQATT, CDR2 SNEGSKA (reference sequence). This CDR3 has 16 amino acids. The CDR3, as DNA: TGCAGTGCTAGAGATCGGCAGGGGAGGACCAACTATGGCTACACCTTC. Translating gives CSARDRQGRTNYGYTF.

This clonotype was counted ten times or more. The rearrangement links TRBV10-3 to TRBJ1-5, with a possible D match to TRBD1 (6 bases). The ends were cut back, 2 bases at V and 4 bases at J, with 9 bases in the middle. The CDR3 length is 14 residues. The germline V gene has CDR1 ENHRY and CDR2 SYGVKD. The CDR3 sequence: CAISETGPNQPQHF. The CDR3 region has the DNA TGTGCCATCAGTGAGACAGGGCCTAATCAGCCCCAGCATTTT.

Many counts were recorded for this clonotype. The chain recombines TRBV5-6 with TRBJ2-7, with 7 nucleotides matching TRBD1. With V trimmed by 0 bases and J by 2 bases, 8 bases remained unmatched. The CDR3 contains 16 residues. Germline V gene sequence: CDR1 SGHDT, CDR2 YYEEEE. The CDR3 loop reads CASSLVSPGQTYEQYF. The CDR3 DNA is TGTGCCAGCAGCTTGGTATCCCCGGGACAGACCTACGAGCAGTACTTC.

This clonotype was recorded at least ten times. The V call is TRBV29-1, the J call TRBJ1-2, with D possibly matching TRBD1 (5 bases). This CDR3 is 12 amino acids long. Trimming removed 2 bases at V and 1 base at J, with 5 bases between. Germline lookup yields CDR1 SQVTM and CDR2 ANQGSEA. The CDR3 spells CSVERGNYGYTF. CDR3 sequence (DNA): TGCAGCGTTGAAAGGGGTAACTATGGCTACACCTTC. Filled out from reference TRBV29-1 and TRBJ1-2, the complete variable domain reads SAVISQKPSRDICQRGTSLTIQCQVDSQVTMMFWYRQQPGQSLTLIATANQGSEATYESGFVIDKFPISRPNLTFSTLTVSNMSPEDSSIYLCSVERGNYGYTFGSGTRLTVV.

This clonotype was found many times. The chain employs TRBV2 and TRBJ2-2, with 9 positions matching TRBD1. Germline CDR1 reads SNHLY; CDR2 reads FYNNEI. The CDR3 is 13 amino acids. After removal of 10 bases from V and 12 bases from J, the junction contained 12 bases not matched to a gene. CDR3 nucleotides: TGTGCCACCTCTAACAGGGGGCAAGGCCAGCTGTTTTTT. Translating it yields CATSNRGQGQLFF.

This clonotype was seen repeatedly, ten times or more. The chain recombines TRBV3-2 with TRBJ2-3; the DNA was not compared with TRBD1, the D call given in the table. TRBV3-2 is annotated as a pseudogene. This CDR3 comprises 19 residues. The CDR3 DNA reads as TGTGCCAGCAGCCAAGTAATTCCACAGACAGGGCCCCGCACAGATACGCAGTATTTT. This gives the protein CASSQVIPQTGPRTDTQYF.

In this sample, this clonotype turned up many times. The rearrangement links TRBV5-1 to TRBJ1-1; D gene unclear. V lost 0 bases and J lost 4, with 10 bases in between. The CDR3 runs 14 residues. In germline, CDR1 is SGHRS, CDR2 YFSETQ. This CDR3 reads CASSLESGITEAFF. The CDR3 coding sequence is TGCGCCAGCAGCTTGGAATCGGGGATCACTGAAGCTTTCTTT.

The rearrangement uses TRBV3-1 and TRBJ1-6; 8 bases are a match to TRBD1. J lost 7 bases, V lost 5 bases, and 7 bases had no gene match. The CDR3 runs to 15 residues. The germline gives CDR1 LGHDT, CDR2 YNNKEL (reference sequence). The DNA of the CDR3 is TGTGCCAGCAGCTTCCGGACAGGGAGGAATTCACCCCTCCACTTT. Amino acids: CASSFRTGRNSPLHF.

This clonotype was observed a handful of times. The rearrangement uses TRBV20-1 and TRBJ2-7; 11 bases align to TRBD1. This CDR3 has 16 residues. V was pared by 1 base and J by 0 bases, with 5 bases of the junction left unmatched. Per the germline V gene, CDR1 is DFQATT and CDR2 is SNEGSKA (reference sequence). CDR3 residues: CSARGTGGYNSYEQYF. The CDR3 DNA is TGCAGTGCTAGAGGGACAGGGGGCTATAACTCCTACGAGCAGTACTTC.

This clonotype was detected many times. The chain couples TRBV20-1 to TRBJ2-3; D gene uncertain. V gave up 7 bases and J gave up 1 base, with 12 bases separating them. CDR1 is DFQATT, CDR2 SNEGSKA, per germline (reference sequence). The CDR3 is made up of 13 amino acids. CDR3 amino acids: CSVPNSGTDTQYF. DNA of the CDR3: TGCAGTGTTCCGAACTCGGGCACAGATACGCAGTATTTT.

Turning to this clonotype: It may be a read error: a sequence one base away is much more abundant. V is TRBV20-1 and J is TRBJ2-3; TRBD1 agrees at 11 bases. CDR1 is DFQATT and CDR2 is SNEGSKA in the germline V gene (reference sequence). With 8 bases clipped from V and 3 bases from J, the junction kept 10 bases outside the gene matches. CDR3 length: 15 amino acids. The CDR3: CSTPAGTGGTDTQYF. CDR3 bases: TGCAGTACCCCGGCCGGGACAGGGGGGACAGATACGCAGTATTTT.

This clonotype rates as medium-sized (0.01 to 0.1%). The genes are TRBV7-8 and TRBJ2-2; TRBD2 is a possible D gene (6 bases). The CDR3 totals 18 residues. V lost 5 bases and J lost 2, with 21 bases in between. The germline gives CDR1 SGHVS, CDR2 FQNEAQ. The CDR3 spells CASSPIVGGLGNTGELFF. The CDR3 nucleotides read TGTGCCAGCAGCCCGATAGTCGGGGGTTTGGGTAACACCGGGGAGCTGTTTTTT.

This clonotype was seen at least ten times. The CDR3 protein is CASSATGAYTDTQYF. CDR3 DNA sequence: TGTGCCAGCAGCGCAACAGGGGCCTACACAGATACGCAGTATTTT. The rearrangement uses TRBV2 and TRBJ2-3, with 7 bases that match TRBD1. This CDR3 comprises 15 residues. V shed 6 bases, J shed 2 bases, and the junction held 8 bases outside the gene matches. The germline V gene has CDR1 SNHLY and CDR2 FYNNEI.

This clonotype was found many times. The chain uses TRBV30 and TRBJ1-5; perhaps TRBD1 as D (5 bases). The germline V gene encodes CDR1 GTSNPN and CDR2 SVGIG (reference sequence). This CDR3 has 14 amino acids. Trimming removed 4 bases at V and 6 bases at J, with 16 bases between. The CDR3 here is CAWTLGGSGQPQHF. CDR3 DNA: TGTGCCTGGACCTTGGGGGGAAGTGGTCAGCCCCAGCATTTT.

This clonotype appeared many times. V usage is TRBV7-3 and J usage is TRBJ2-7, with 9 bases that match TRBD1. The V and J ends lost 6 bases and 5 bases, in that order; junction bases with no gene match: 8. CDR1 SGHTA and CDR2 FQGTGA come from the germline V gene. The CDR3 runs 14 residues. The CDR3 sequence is CASRSRDRVDEQYF. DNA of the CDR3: TGTGCCAGCAGATCCCGGGACAGGGTTGACGAGCAGTACTTC.

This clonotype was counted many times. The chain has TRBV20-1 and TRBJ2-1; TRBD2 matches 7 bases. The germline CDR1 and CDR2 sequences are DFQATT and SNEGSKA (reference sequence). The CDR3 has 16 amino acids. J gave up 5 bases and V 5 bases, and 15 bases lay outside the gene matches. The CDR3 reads CSAPRLAYMENNEQFF. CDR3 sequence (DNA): TGCAGTGCTCCACGACTAGCATATATGGAGAACAATGAGCAGTTCTTC.